The 20 T cell receptor beta chains below all came from one sample that was sequenced in a study of Tregs in tolerant kidney transplant recipients. TCRdb's copy holds only in-frame clones and misses some; the assay was immunoSEQ multiplex PCR. Recorded for this sample: tens of thousands of clones. Specimen: CD4+ T cells from blood, collected before the transplant. The receptor set was obtained from a human donor who received a combined kidney and bone marrow transplant.

This CDR3 reads CAWAHRGVNYGYTF. The part of the CDR3 DNA that was read is TGTGCCTGGGCACACAGGGGCGTAAACTATGGC. The chain combines TRBV30 with TRBJ1-2; 7 bases are a match to TRBD1. The read falls 3 residues short of the CDR3 end, and the missing part is taken from the germline J gene. CDR3 length equals 14 residues. Per germline, CDR1 GTSNPN and CDR2 SVGIG (reference sequence). After removal of 5 bases from V and 2 bases from J, the junction contained 8 bases not matched to a gene.

Comment on this clone: The CDR3 end lies 3 residues beyond the end of the read and is filled in from the germline J gene. The chain uses TRBV7-2 and TRBJ2-7; 11 positions agree with TRBD2. The CDR3 extends over 15 amino acids. CDR1 and CDR2 from the germline V gene are SGHTA and FQGNSA. Trimming removed 4 bases from V and 3 bases from J; junction bases left unmatched: 5. Incomplete CDR3 DNA: TGTGCCAGCAGCTCCCATGGACTAGCGGGCTACGAG. Translating gives CASSSHGLAGYE. The whole CDR3 sequence is CASSSHGLAGYEQYF. Full variable domain (remainder filled in from reference TRBV7-2 and TRBJ2-7): GAGVSQSPSNKVTEKGKDVELRCDPISGHTALYWYRQSLGQGLEFLIYFQGNSAPDKSGLPSDRFSAERTGGSVSTLTIQRTQQEDSAVYLCASSSHGLAGYEQYFGPGTRLTVT.

Points on this clone: The read stops 3 residues short of the end of the CDR3; the missing end is completed from the germline J gene. The rearrangement joins TRBV5-6 to TRBJ1-2, with TRBD1 matching 10 bases. V dropped 4 bases and J dropped 4; count of bases not matched to a gene: 7. Per the germline V gene, CDR1 is SGHDT and CDR2 is YYEEEE. CDR3 length: 15 residues. The CDR3 loop is CASSPDRGLAYGYTF. The CDR3 DNA, read in part, is TGTGCCAGCAGCCCTGACAGGGGGCTGGCCTATGGC. Complete variable domain (other parts from reference TRBV5-6 and TRBJ1-2): DAGVTQSPTHLIKTRGQQVTLRCSPKSGHDTVSWYQQALGQGPQFIFQYYEEEERQRGNFPDRFSGHQFPNYSSELNVNALLLGDSALYLCASSPDRGLAYGYTFGSGTRLTVV.

About this clone: Coverage ceases 3 residues before the CDR3 finishes, and the germline J gene fills in the end. The V call is TRBV5-6, the J call TRBJ2-7; 10 bases are shared with TRBD1. CDR1 and CDR2 from the germline V gene are SGHDT and YYEEEE. The CDR3 is made up of 14 amino acids. The V segment lost 7 bases and the J segment 0 bases; nucleotides outside the gene matches: 4. The sequenced part of the CDR3 DNA is TGTGCCAGCCGGCGGACAGGGGGCTCCTACGAG. It encodes CASRRTGGSYE. The entire CDR3 reads CASRRTGGSYEQYF.

On this clone itself: Sequencing ends 3 residues short of the CDR3 end; the germline J gene provides the rest. This chain connects TRBV19 to TRBJ2-6; D is uncertain. Trimming stripped 9 bases from V and 1 base from J, with 13 bases between. Germline CDR1 LNHDA, CDR2 SQIVND (reference sequence). The length of the CDR3 is 15 residues. The sequenced part of the CDR3 DNA is TGTGCCAGCCGCCTGGTCGGGTCTGGGGCCAACGTC. Amino acid sequence: CASRLVGSGANV. The CDR3 reads in full as CASRLVGSGANVLTF.

To note about this clone: The CDR3 end falls 3 residues outside the read, so it is completed with the germline J gene. The gene calls are TRBV19 and TRBJ1-5, with 8 bases lining up with TRBD1. CDR3 size: 19 residues. V trimming: 0 bases; J trimming: 1 base; junction bases outside the gene matches: 11. Germline CDR1 LNHDA, CDR2 SQIVND (reference sequence). CDR3 DNA, as far as it was read: TGTGCCAGTAGTATAGATCGTGAATGGACAGGGCGAAGCAATCAGCCC. Amino acid sequence: CASSIDREWTGRSNQP. The full CDR3 protein is CASSIDREWTGRSNQPQHF.

Note on this clone: The read is 3 residues too short to cover the CDR3 end, so that end is filled in from the germline J gene. The chain recombines TRBV7-9 with TRBJ1-4; D is ambiguous. The CDR3 sequence is 12 residues long. Germline V gene lookup returns CDR1 SEHNR and CDR2 FQNEAQ (reference sequence). V was shortened by 1 base and J by 10 bases, with 7 bases between the two germline ends. This CDR3 reads CASSLDFGKLFF. CDR3 bases read: TGTGCCAGCAGCTTAGATTTCGGAAAA.

Regarding this clone: The CDR3 goes on 3 residues after the read ends, and that part is filled in from the germline J gene. The rearrangement joins TRBV19 to TRBJ1-3, with D hard to call. The ends were cut back, 7 bases at V and 4 bases at J, with 14 bases in the middle. Per the germline V gene, CDR1 is LNHDA and CDR2 is SQIVND (reference sequence). CDR3 size: 14 residues. CDR3 protein: CASTGGRAGNTIYF. The sequenced CDR3 bases are TGTGCCAGTACTGGTGGCCGTGCAGGAAACACC.

With respect to this clone: The read comes to an end 3 residues before the CDR3 does, leaving the germline J gene to fill in the end. The rearrangement joins TRBV19 to TRBJ2-2; D possibly corresponds to TRBD2 (5 bases). This CDR3 region has 13 residues. The V end was cut by 6 bases, the J end by 7 bases, with 12 bases between. CDR1 is LNHDA, CDR2 SQIVND, per germline (reference sequence). CDR3 sequence reads: CASSRGPVGELFF. The covered CDR3 bases are TGTGCCAGTAGCCGCGGGCCGGTCGGGGAG.

Remarks on this clone: The DNA ends 3 residues before the CDR3 does, and the rest of the CDR3 is filled in from the germline J gene. V usage is TRBV7-2 and J usage is TRBJ2-2; 12 nucleotides match TRBD2. V shed 8 bases, J shed 5 bases, and the junction held 3 bases outside the gene matches. Germline loops: CDR1 SGHTA, CDR2 FQGNSA. This CDR3 is built from 14 residues. Partial CDR3 DNA: TGTGCCAGCCTAGCGGGAGGGAAAACCGGGGAG. It encodes CASLAGGKTGE. The entire CDR3 sequence reads CASLAGGKTGELFF. The variable domain in full, with the rest retrieved from reference TRBV7-2 and TRBJ2-2, is GAGVSQSPSNKVTEKGKDVELRCDPISGHTALYWYRQSLGQGLEFLIYFQGNSAPDKSGLPSDRFSAERTGGSVSTLTIQRTQQEDSAVYLCASLAGGKTGELFFGEGSRLTVL.

In the case of this clone: The read halts 3 residues ahead of the CDR3 end, with the missing end drawn from the germline J gene. The V call is TRBV7-6, the J call TRBJ2-1; 10 nucleotides line up with TRBD2. The CDR3 covers 15 residues. Trimming removed 5 bases from V and 9 bases from J; junction bases left unmatched: 10. Looked up from germline, CDR1 is SGHVS and CDR2 is FNYEAQ. Partial CDR3 DNA: TGTGCCAGCAGCCCCCAAGAGCGGGGGGGCCTTGAG. Amino acids: CASSPQERGGLE. The full CDR3 protein is CASSPQERGGLEQFF.

A word on this clone: Read coverage stops 3 residues before the CDR3 terminus; the germline J gene supplies the remainder. V usage is TRBV5-1 and J usage is TRBJ2-3; 11 bases are shared with TRBD2. The V gene's germline CDR1 is SGHRS and CDR2 YFSETQ. There are 16 residues in the CDR3. V shed 0 bases, J shed 2 bases, and the junction held 2 bases outside the gene matches. The CDR3: CASSLGLAGSTDTQYF. CDR3 DNA (partial): TGCGCCAGCAGCTTGGGACTAGCGGGGTCCACAGATACG.

Notes on this clone: With the read ending 3 residues before the CDR3 end, the germline J gene is used to fill in that end. This chain joins TRBV20-1 and TRBJ2-3, with a tentative D call TRBD2 (6 bases). The CDR3 covers 16 residues. The germline V and J ends were trimmed by 6 bases and 1 base, with 20 bases remaining between them. Looked up from germline, CDR1 is DFQATT and CDR2 is SNEGSKA (reference sequence). The CDR3 region is CSAPMASGSGTDTQYF. The CDR3 bases that were read are TGCAGTGCCCCGATGGCGAGCGGGTCGGGCACAGATACG.

About this clone: The CDR3 end lies 3 residues beyond the end of the read and is filled in from the germline J gene. The rearrangement uses TRBV20-1 and TRBJ1-1; TRBD1 might be the D (6 bases). This CDR3 comprises 15 residues. V was clipped by 0 bases and J by 7 bases, with 18 bases between them. Germline lookup yields CDR1 DFQATT and CDR2 SNEGSKA (reference sequence). CDR3 amino acids: CSARDETGLRGEAFF. The covered CDR3 bases are TGCAGTGCTAGAGATGAAACAGGGTTAAGAGGTGAA.

The chain's CDR3 is CASSLGANYGYTF. The sequenced CDR3 bases are TGTGCCAGCAGCTTGGGGGCCAACTATGGC. The chain recombines TRBV7-9 with TRBJ1-2; possible D gene TRBD1, 6 bases. The CDR3 extends 3 residues past the end of the read, so its final part is completed from the germline J gene. V was pared by 3 bases and J by 2 bases, with 7 bases between. This CDR3 region has 13 residues. The germline gives CDR1 SEHNR, CDR2 FQNEAQ (reference sequence).

A remark on this clone: The read comes to an end 3 residues before the CDR3 does, leaving the germline J gene to fill in the end. The chain employs TRBV7-9 and TRBJ2-3, with 8 positions matching TRBD1. Germline CDR1 reads SEHNR; CDR2 reads FQNEAQ (reference sequence). The CDR3 runs 15 residues. The J segment lost 2 bases and the V segment lost 2 bases, leaving 3 bases of the junction unmatched. The CDR3 is CASSLTDRDTDTQYF. The sequenced part of the CDR3 DNA is TGTGCCAGCAGCTTAACGGACAGGGACACAGATACG. The entire variable domain, with the rest obtained from reference TRBV7-9 and TRBJ2-3, is as follows: DTGVSQNPRHKITKRGQNVTFRCDPISEHNRLYWYRQTLGQGPEFLTYFQNEAQLEKSRLLSDRFSAERPKGSFSTLEIQRTEQGDSAMYLCASSLTDRDTDTQYFGPGTRLTVL.

With respect to this clone: The missing CDR3 end, 3 residues past where the read stops, is filled in from the germline J gene. The chain combines TRBV6-2 or TRBV6-3 with TRBJ2-7; 10 positions match TRBD2. This CDR3 region has 15 residues. The germline V gene has CDR1 MNHEY and CDR2 SVGEGT. The trim removed 5 bases at V and 0 bases at J, leaving 4 bases unmatched. The covered CDR3 bases are TGTGCCAGCAGTCCCGGACTAGCGGACTCCTACGAG. Translation gives CASSPGLADSYE. The CDR3 reads in full as CASSPGLADSYEQYF.

In the case of this clone: The read ends 3 residues shy of where the CDR3 ends; the end is completed using the germline J gene. J is TRBJ2-1 and V is TRBV19; a possible D gene is TRBD2 (7 bases). The CDR3 runs 15 residues. V lost 6 bases and J lost 8, with 20 bases in between. Per germline, CDR1 LNHDA and CDR2 SQIVND (reference sequence). This chain's CDR3 is CASRSGRGPQDEQFF. The DNA read from the CDR3 is TGTGCCAGTAGGTCGGGGCGGGGGCCTCAGGATGAG.

As regards this clone: Read sequence stops 3 residues before the CDR3 end, and the germline J gene provides the missing end. The chain links TRBV2 to TRBJ2-7, with D possibly being TRBD1 (6 bases). Between the trimmed V and J ends, which lost 7 bases and 3 bases, there was a span of 13 bases. This CDR3 has 13 amino acids. Germline V lookup: CDR1 SNHLY, CDR2 FYNNEI. CDR3 DNA (partial): TGTGCCAGCAACAGGGCCCTTCGCTACGAG. This sequence encodes CASNRALRYE. The CDR3 in its entirety is CASNRALRYEQYF.

Comments on this clone: The read ends 3 residues before the CDR3 terminus; that terminus is restored from the germline J gene. The chain couples TRBV7-2 to TRBJ2-1, with 8 bases that match TRBD1. V was pared by 1 base and J by 7 bases, with 6 bases of the junction left unmatched. Germline V gene lookup returns CDR1 SGHTA and CDR2 FQGNSA. The CDR3 sequence is 15 residues long. The CDR3 region is CASSLGGTGLNEQFF. The sequenced part of the CDR3 DNA is TGTGCCAGCAGCTTAGGGGGGACAGGACTAAATGAG. Combining the CDR3 with reference TRBV7-2 and TRBJ2-1 gives the whole variable domain GAGVSQSPSNKVTEKGKDVELRCDPISGHTALYWYRQSLGQGLEFLIYFQGNSAPDKSGLPSDRFSAERTGGSVSTLTIQRTQQEDSAVYLCASSLGGTGLNEQFFGPGTRLTVL.